One and the same sample provided the 28 T cell receptor beta chains below, sequenced in a study of T cell responses to AZD1222 COVID-19 vaccine. The method was immunoSEQ multiplex PCR; TCRdb's version includes in-frame clones alone and lacks a portion of them. This table has some 190,000 clones, around 92% appearing once. This material consisted of peripheral blood, taken on day 0 of AZD1222 vaccination. The receptors derive from an adult in good health.

The chain links TRBV3-1 (or the pseudogene TRBV3-2) to TRBJ2-1; 7 bases match TRBD2. The CDR3 is made up of 15 amino acids. V lost 8 bases to trimming and J lost 3 bases; unmatched junction nucleotides: 10. CDR1 is LGHDT, CDR2 YNNKEL, per germline (reference sequence). The CDR3 here is CASRGAGDRYNEQFF. CDR3 nucleotide sequence: TGTGCCAGCCGTGGGGCGGGGGACCGCTACAATGAGCAGTTCTTC.

The genes are TRBV3-1 (or the pseudogene TRBV3-2) and TRBJ1-2; TRBD1 matches 9 bases. V trimming: 4 bases; J trimming: 4 bases; junction bases outside the gene matches: 10. The CDR3 extends over 16 amino acids. CDR1 is LGHDT, CDR2 YNNKEL, per germline (reference sequence). CDR3 nucleotides: TGTGCCAGCAGCCCAGCTTGGACAGGGGATCCCTATGGCTACACCTTC. Its protein product is CASSPAWTGDPYGYTF.

The rearrangement links TRBV11-2 to TRBJ1-2; TRBD1 matches 9 bases. J gave up 3 bases and V 5 bases, and 7 bases lay outside the gene matches. The CDR3 sequence is 15 residues long. In germline, CDR1 is SGHAT, CDR2 FQNNGV. CDR3 nucleotides: TGTGCCAGCAGCCCTTGGACAGGGGAGGACTATGGCTACACCTTC. Protein product: CASSPWTGEDYGYTF.

The V and J genes are TRBV18 and TRBJ1-2; 9 nucleotides align to TRBD1. The V gene end was trimmed by 4 bases and the J gene end by 8 bases; junction bases not matched to a gene: 11. The germline CDR1 and CDR2 sequences are KGHSH and LQKENI. The CDR3 extends over 15 amino acids. The CDR3 loop reads CASSLDRGSAVGYTF. The CDR3 region has the DNA TGTGCCAGCTCACTTGACAGGGGGAGCGCAGTCGGCTACACCTTC. Complete variable domain (other parts from reference TRBV18 and TRBJ1-2): NAGVMQNPRHLVRRRGQEARLRCSPMKGHSHVYWYRQLPEEGLKFMVYLQKENIIDESGMPKERFSAEFPKEGPSILRIQQVVRGDSAAYFCASSLDRGSAVGYTFGSGTRLTVV.

This chain links TRBV2 with TRBJ1-1; TRBD1 matches at 11 bases. Looked up from germline, CDR1 is SNHLY and CDR2 is FYNNEI. This CDR3 has 14 residues. Trimming removed 6 bases from V and 5 bases from J; junction bases left unmatched: 5. CDR3 DNA sequence: TGTGCCAGCAGCCGGACAGGGGGCGAAACTGAAGCTTTCTTT. Its protein is CASSRTGGETEAFF.

J is TRBJ2-3 and V is TRBV9, with TRBD2 matching over 9 bases. Germline CDR1 SGDLS, CDR2 YYNGEE. This CDR3 contains 14 residues. J gave up 1 base and V 8 bases, and 5 bases lay outside the gene matches. The CDR3: CASKAGGGTDTQYF. Here the CDR3 DNA reads TGTGCCAGTAAAGCGGGGGGCGGCACAGATACGCAGTATTTT.

CDR3 sequence reads: CASSPERRGLVSYEQYF. The CDR3 nucleotides read TGTGCCAGCAGCCCAGAGCGCAGGGGACTGGTCTCCTACGAGCAGTACTTC. J is TRBJ2-7 and V is TRBV7-3; TRBD1 or TRBD2 may be the D gene (6 bases each). Germline CDR1 and CDR2: SGHTA and FQGTGA. The CDR3 spans 17 residues. Between the trimmed V and J ends, which lost 5 bases and 0 bases, there was a span of 20 bases.

This sequence joins TRBV19 and TRBJ1-4; no clear D gene. Trimming shortened V by 6 bases and J by 8 bases, and 13 bases separated the two germline ends. CDR1 and CDR2 (germline): LNHDA, SQIVND (reference sequence). This CDR3 is built from 13 residues. CDR3 region: CASSSTLSEKLFF. Written as DNA, the CDR3 is TGTGCCAGTAGCTCAACCCTTTCGGAAAAACTGTTTTTT.

J is TRBJ1-2 and V is TRBV18; possibly TRBD1 for D (5 bases). The ends were cut back, 0 bases at V and 6 bases at J, with 20 bases in the middle. The CDR3 contains 17 residues. From germline, CDR1 is KGHSH and CDR2 LQKENI. The CDR3 DNA follows: TGTGCCAGCTCACCACCGTTGGGGACGGGGATTTGGAATGGCTACACCTTC. This codes for CASSPPLGTGIWNGYTF.

The genes are TRBV6-5 and TRBJ2-7, with 11 bases lining up with TRBD2. V dropped 4 bases and J dropped 2; count of bases not matched to a gene: 1. CDR1 and CDR2 (germline): MNHEY, SVGAGI. The CDR3 runs 14 residues. The CDR3 loop is CASSSSGGTYEQYF. The CDR3, as DNA: TGTGCCAGCAGTTCTAGCGGGGGGACCTACGAGCAGTACTTC.

This chain joins TRBV18 and TRBJ2-1; D may be TRBD1 or TRBD2 (5 bases each). Trimming stripped 0 bases from V and 4 bases from J, with 10 bases between. The germline V gene encodes CDR1 KGHSH and CDR2 LQKENI. This CDR3 contains 15 residues. The chain's CDR3 is CASSPPGRTYNEQFF. The CDR3 DNA reads as TGTGCCAGCTCACCACCGGGACGGACTTACAATGAGCAGTTCTTC.

The J gene is TRBJ1-4, the V gene TRBV30; no reliable D call. V was shortened by 5 bases and J by 8 bases, with 12 bases between the two germline ends. CDR1 and CDR2 (germline): GTSNPN, SVGIG (reference sequence). The CDR3 sequence is 12 residues long. The CDR3 here is CAWAGNGEKLFF. DNA of the CDR3: TGTGCCTGGGCAGGAAACGGCGAAAAACTGTTTTTT.

The chain is built from TRBV6-5 and TRBJ2-7; perhaps TRBD1 as D (5 bases). Per germline, CDR1 MNHEY and CDR2 SVGAGI. V lost 5 bases and J lost 0, with 11 bases in between. This CDR3 is built from 14 residues. Here the CDR3 DNA reads TGTGCCAGCAGTCTCACAGGTAGCTCCTACGAGCAGTACTTC. Encoded protein: CASSLTGSSYEQYF.

The chain carries TRBV27 and TRBJ1-1, with D possibly TRBD1 on 6 matching bases. This CDR3 spans 12 amino acids. Germline CDR1 is MNHEY and CDR2 is SMNVEV (reference sequence). Trimming stripped 6 bases from V and 6 bases from J, with 11 bases between. The CDR3: CASRGTGSEAFF. The CDR3, as DNA: TGTGCCAGCAGGGGAACAGGGTCTGAAGCTTTCTTT.

This clone appeared once. This rearrangement joins TRBV7-6 to TRBJ2-2; D is unclear. Germline assignment: CDR1 SGHVS and CDR2 FNYEAQ. Trimming shortened V by 3 bases and J by 5 bases, and 7 bases separated the two germline ends. The CDR3 has 13 amino acids. The CDR3 loop reads CASSLGSTGELFF. In nucleotides, the CDR3 is TGTGCCAGCAGCTTGGGGTCGACCGGGGAGCTGTTTTTT.

The chain carries TRBV7-2 and TRBJ1-2; maybe TRBD1 (6 bases). This CDR3 is 14 amino acids long. V was cut by 5 bases and J by 1 base, with 11 bases left in between. Looked up from germline, CDR1 is SGHTA and CDR2 is FQGNSA. The CDR3 here is CASSPGAHNYGYTF. The CDR3 nucleotides read TGTGCCAGCAGCCCAGGGGCCCATAACTATGGCTACACCTTC.

This chain connects TRBV7-9 to TRBJ2-5; a weak D match, TRBD2 (6 bases). CDR3 length: 15 residues. Trimming pared 1 base from V and 2 bases from J, leaving 11 bases between. Germline-derived CDR1 and CDR2 are SEHNR and FQNEAQ (reference sequence). The CDR3 loop reads CASSLGGRRQETQYF. The CDR3 bases are TGTGCCAGCAGCTTAGGAGGGAGGCGGCAAGAGACCCAGTACTTC.

Concerning this clone: Other DNA sequences from this sample encode an identical CDR3 as well. This chain's CDR3 is CASSLVDSYEQYF. In DNA, the CDR3 is TGTGCCAGCAGCTTAGTCGATTCCTACGAGCAGTACTTC. The chain uses TRBV5-6 and TRBJ2-7; D unresolved. V was pared by 2 bases and J by 1 base, with 7 bases between. Germline CDR1 reads SGHDT; CDR2 reads YYEEEE. The CDR3 runs to 13 residues.

This chain joins TRBV5-1 and TRBJ1-4, with 11 positions matching TRBD1. V lost 3 bases, J lost 3 bases, and 10 bases stayed unmatched. This CDR3 is built from 18 residues. Germline CDR1 reads SGHRS; CDR2 reads YFSETQ. CDR3 bases: TGCGCCAGCAGCTGGAGGGGACAGGGGGGCAGGTCTAATGAAAAACTGTTTTTT. It codes for CASSWRGQGGRSNEKLFF.

The chain is built from TRBV9 and TRBJ1-5, with D possibly matching TRBD1 (5 bases). V was pared by 3 bases and J by 0 bases, with 10 bases between. The CDR3 covers 15 residues. The germline V gene encodes CDR1 SGDLS and CDR2 YYNGEE. CDR3 in DNA: TGTGCCAGCAGCGCGGGCAGGGATAGCAATCAGCCCCAGCATTTT. It yields the protein CASSAGRDSNQPQHF.

The chain combines TRBV7-9 with TRBJ1-5; D is undetermined. Germline V gene data show CDR1 as SEHNR and CDR2 as FQNEAQ (reference sequence). V was trimmed by 1 base and J by 2 bases, leaving 6 bases between them. CDR3 size: 14 residues. The CDR3 nucleotides read TGTGCCAGCAGCTTAGAGGGTGGCAATCAGCCCCAGCATTTT. It translates to CASSLEGGNQPQHF.

This chain links TRBV5-8 with TRBJ2-2; D is possibly TRBD2 (6 bases). V shed 6 bases and J shed 6 bases, with 24 bases lying between them. Per germline, CDR1 SGHTS and CDR2 YDEGEE. CDR3 length: 17 amino acids. The CDR3 bases are TGTGCCAGCACCCCCCTTTGGCGGGGTTCCGCCTCCGGGGAGCTGTTTTTT. Its protein product is CASTPLWRGSASGELFF.

The genes are TRBV18 and TRBJ2-2, with D unclear. There are 13 residues in the CDR3. Germline CDR1 and CDR2: KGHSH and LQKENI. Deletions cut 5 bases from V and 7 bases from J, with 11 bases between. The CDR3 loop is CASSMEIIGELFF. The DNA for the CDR3 is TGTGCCAGCTCAATGGAGATAATCGGGGAGCTGTTTTTT.

This chain links TRBV27 with TRBJ2-6, with 7 bases that match TRBD1. Germline V CDR1 and CDR2: MNHEY, SMNVEV (reference sequence). With V trimmed by 4 bases and J by 4 bases, 10 bases remained unmatched. The CDR3 contains 17 residues. The CDR3 reads CASSSMTGSGGANVLTF. CDR3 coding DNA: TGTGCCAGCAGTTCCATGACAGGGTCGGGCGGGGCCAACGTCCTGACTTTC.

The chain has TRBV11-2 and TRBJ2-2, with 7 bases that match TRBD1. Germline CDR1 reads SGHAT; CDR2 reads FQNNGV. The CDR3 contains 15 residues. After removal of 5 bases from V and 1 base from J, the junction contained 4 bases not matched to a gene. The CDR3, as DNA: TGTGCCAGCAGCGCATGGGACAGGAACACCGGGGAGCTGTTTTTT. As protein: CASSAWDRNTGELFF.

CDR3 in DNA: TGTGCCAGCAGCTTAGCCCTGGGTAGGGCCCCCAATGAGCAGTTCTTC. It encodes CASSLALGRAPNEQFF. This chain connects TRBV7-9 to TRBJ2-1; D unclear. Deletions cut 0 bases from V and 6 bases from J, with 15 bases between. The V gene's germline CDR1 is SEHNR and CDR2 FQNEAQ (reference sequence). The CDR3 extends over 16 amino acids.

The chain couples TRBV20-1 to TRBJ2-6; D remains ambiguous. Germline loops: CDR1 DFQATT, CDR2 SNEGSKA (reference sequence). The length of the CDR3 is 16 residues. V lost 3 bases and J lost 0, with 12 bases in between. The CDR3 region is CSASHNGYSGANVLTF. The CDR3, as DNA: TGCAGTGCTAGTCATAATGGTTACTCTGGGGCCAACGTCCTGACTTTC.

The chain couples TRBV10-3 to TRBJ1-2; D call uncertain. Trimming removed 10 bases from V and 6 bases from J, with 12 bases in between. Germline values: CDR1 ENHRY, CDR2 SYGVKD. CDR3 length: 11 amino acids. In nucleotides, the CDR3 is TGTGCCACCCGAGGGCAGGATGGCTACACCTTC. Amino acid sequence: CATRGQDGYTF.